One sample yielded the 22 T cell receptor beta chains listed below, sequenced in a study of shared clonotypes between healthy human individuals. Libraries were prepared by immunoSEQ multiplex PCR; TCRdb keeps only in-frame clonotypes and omits some of them. The sample lists around 700,000 clones; roughly 70% were seen once. Sequenced sample: memory CD4+ T cells sorted from blood. Subset noted: CD45RA-negative fraction. These receptors were taken from a woman aged 25-40 years in good health.

This chain uses TRBV10-1 with TRBJ2-2, with 7 bases matching TRBD1. The CDR3 contains 13 residues. CDR1 is WNHNN and CDR2 is SYGVQD in the germline V gene (reference sequence). V was clipped by 8 bases and J by 5 bases; unmatched bases: 5. The CDR3 protein is CASGQVKTGELFF. CDR3 DNA: TGCGCCAGCGGACAGGTAAAGACCGGGGAGCTGTTTTTT.

In regard to this clone: This specimen includes other DNA sequences encoding the same CDR3. The chain employs TRBV5-1 and TRBJ2-5; D is uncertain. V lost 0 bases, J lost 2 bases, and 8 bases lay in between. Germline CDR1 is SGHRS and CDR2 is YFSETQ. The CDR3 runs 14 residues. CDR3 amino acids: CASSLESTQETQYF. CDR3 DNA: TGCGCCAGCAGCTTGGAGTCTACGCAAGAGACCCAGTACTTC.

The chain joins TRBV5-1 to TRBJ2-3, with 8 positions matching TRBD2. Losses at the gene ends were 4 bases for V and 5 bases for J; bases not matched to a gene: 6. The V gene's germline CDR1 is SGHRS and CDR2 YFSETQ. CDR3 length equals 14 residues. Here the CDR3 reads CASSTGLGGDTQYF. The CDR3, as DNA: TGCGCCAGCAGCACGGGACTAGGTGGAGATACGCAGTATTTT.

J is TRBJ2-2 and V is TRBV5-1; the D call may be TRBD1 or TRBD2 (5 bases each). V lost 4 bases and J lost 5, with 18 bases in between. The CDR3 has 16 residues. The germline gives CDR1 SGHRS, CDR2 YFSETQ. This CDR3 reads CASSPLPGTGTGELFF. The CDR3 coding sequence is TGCGCCAGCAGCCCCCTCCCAGGGACCGGAACCGGGGAGCTGTTTTTT.

The rearrangement joins TRBV25-1 to TRBJ2-7; 12 bases map to TRBD2. This CDR3 region has 17 residues. Trimming took 5 bases from V and 0 from J; bases not matched to a gene: 8. Germline V gene lookup returns CDR1 MGHDK and CDR2 SYGVNS. The CDR3 loop reads CASSLRTSGTSSYEQYF. The CDR3 nucleotides are TGTGCCAGCAGTCTCAGGACTAGCGGGACCTCCTCCTACGAGCAGTACTTC.

V usage is TRBV5-1 and J usage is TRBJ2-2, with 8 positions matching TRBD1. Germline lookup yields CDR1 SGHRS and CDR2 YFSETQ. The CDR3 has 15 residues. V trimming: 2 bases; J trimming: 5 bases; junction bases outside the gene matches: 5. CDR3: CASSFQGAETGELFF. The CDR3 coding sequence is TGCGCCAGCAGCTTCCAGGGGGCGGAAACCGGGGAGCTGTTTTTT.

The rearrangement links TRBV11-2 to TRBJ1-4, with D maybe TRBD1 (6 bases). The CDR3 is 14 amino acids. The V end was cut by 8 bases, the J end by 3 bases, with 13 bases between. CDR1 is SGHAT and CDR2 is FQNNGV in the germline V gene. CDR3 in DNA: TGTGCCAGCGGCAAGGACAGCGCTAATGAAAAACTGTTTTTT. It encodes CASGKDSANEKLFF.

V is TRBV28 and J is TRBJ2-2, with 11 bases matching TRBD2. The V gene end was trimmed by 2 bases and the J gene end by 0 bases; junction bases not matched to a gene: 11. The germline gives CDR1 MDHEN, CDR2 SYDVKM. The CDR3 covers 20 residues. CDR3 coding DNA: TGTGCCAGCAGTTTACACAGGGGCTTAGCGGGAGGGCCGAACACCGGGGAGCTGTTTTTT. It is translated as CASSLHRGLAGGPNTGELFF.

The V and J genes are TRBV9 and TRBJ2-2, with D possibly being TRBD1 (6 bases). The V end was cut by 0 bases, the J end by 6 bases, with 15 bases between. This CDR3 has 16 residues. The V gene's germline CDR1 is SGDLS and CDR2 YYNGEE. As DNA, the CDR3 is TGTGCCAGCAGCGTAGAGCCAGGGGTCGTCTCCGGGGAGCTGTTTTTT. Protein: CASSVEPGVVSGELFF.

This clone was picked up one time. The germline gene is not matched at one end of the junction; a read error may be the cause. CDR3 sequence reads: CASSRGGAYNEQFF. As DNA, the CDR3 is TGTGCCAGCAGCAGAGGGGGCGCCTATAATGAGCAGTTCTTC. The rearrangement links TRBV5-8 to TRBJ2-1; TRBD1 agrees at 7 bases. This CDR3 spans 14 amino acids. Germline loops: CDR1 SGHTS, CDR2 YDEGEE.

The chain combines TRBV19 with TRBJ1-2; D uncertain. Germline V CDR1 and CDR2: LNHDA, SQIVND (reference sequence). The CDR3 runs 13 residues. Deletions cut 7 bases from V and 3 bases from J, with 12 bases between. The CDR3 sequence is CASIDPSHYGYTF. CDR3 nucleotide sequence: TGTGCCAGTATTGATCCCAGTCACTATGGCTACACCTTC.

This clone was observed a single time. The chain links TRBV25-1 to TRBJ1-4; 9 nucleotides agree with TRBD1. The CDR3 consists of 17 residues. Germline CDR1 is MGHDK and CDR2 is SYGVNS. V lost 2 bases and J lost 5; bases outside the gene matches: 9. This CDR3 is CASSERPQGQGNEKLFF. In nucleotides, the CDR3 is TGTGCCAGCAGTGAAAGACCCCAGGGACAGGGAAATGAAAAACTGTTTTTT.

This clone was seen only once. J is TRBJ1-2 and V is TRBV19, with D unresolved. V lost 4 bases to trimming and J lost 8 bases, with 17 bases between them. This CDR3 has 14 amino acids. Germline V gives CDR1 LNHDA, CDR2 SQIVND (reference sequence). The CDR3 DNA reads as TGTGCCAGTAGTAACGCCCTGGTTCGAATCGGCTACACCTTC. Protein product: CASSNALVRIGYTF.

This clone was seen only once. V usage is TRBV28 and J usage is TRBJ2-2; 8 bases map to TRBD2. V shed 1 base, J shed 1 base, and the junction held 2 bases outside the gene matches. The CDR3 runs to 16 residues. Per the germline V gene, CDR1 is MDHEN and CDR2 is SYDVKM. CDR3 loop: CASSLYTSGNTGELFF. CDR3 coding DNA: TGTGCCAGCAGTTTATACACTAGCGGGAACACCGGGGAGCTGTTTTTT.

The chain joins TRBV19 to TRBJ2-2; a possible D gene is TRBD2 (5 bases). Per germline, CDR1 LNHDA and CDR2 SQIVND (reference sequence). Trimming left V 8 bases short and J 5 bases short, with 18 bases between. There are 15 residues in the CDR3. The DNA of the CDR3 is TGTGCCAGTCGAGCGAGGGAGTTGGAGACCGGGGAGCTGTTTTTT. Encoded protein: CASRARELETGELFF.

The chain uses TRBV27 and TRBJ2-7; possibly TRBD1 for D (6 bases). Germline loops: CDR1 MNHEY, CDR2 SMNVEV (reference sequence). This CDR3 is built from 17 residues. Trimming shortened V by 6 bases and J by 2 bases, and 23 bases separated the two germline ends. CDR3 amino acids: CASRLKGLGDNAYEQYF. In nucleotides, the CDR3 is TGTGCCAGCAGACTAAAAGGCCTAGGGGACAACGCCTACGAGCAGTACTTC.

This clone was counted only a few times. The rearrangement joins TRBV19 to TRBJ1-4; TRBD1 matches at 8 bases. CDR3 size: 14 residues. V trimming: 3 bases; J trimming: 7 bases; junction bases outside the gene matches: 4. CDR1 and CDR2 (germline): LNHDA, SQIVND (reference sequence). The CDR3 sequence is CASSIGQGVEKLFF. The CDR3, as DNA: TGTGCCAGTAGTATCGGACAGGGAGTTGAAAAACTGTTTTTT.

The chain is built from TRBV9 and TRBJ2-2; TRBD1 matches at 8 bases. The CDR3 loop spans 16 amino acids. V trimming: 4 bases; J trimming: 3 bases; junction bases outside the gene matches: 8. Looked up from germline, CDR1 is SGDLS and CDR2 is YYNGEE. The CDR3 sequence: CASSISDRVHTGELFF. The DNA of the CDR3 is TGTGCCAGCAGCATATCGGACAGGGTTCACACCGGGGAGCTGTTTTTT.

Comment on this clone: Given a far larger clone just one base away, this is likely a sequencing read error. The sample has other DNA sequences that encode this CDR3 too. The J gene is TRBJ2-5, the V gene TRBV11-2; D is unclear. From germline, CDR1 is SGHAT and CDR2 FQNNGV. V dropped 1 base and J dropped 5 bases, with 2 bases sitting between them. The CDR3 is made up of 11 amino acids. In DNA form, the CDR3 reads TGTGCCAGCAGCTTAGCCGAGACCCAGTACTTC. Protein: CASSLAETQYF.

The rearrangement uses TRBV30 and TRBJ1-1; 8 nucleotides line up with TRBD1. CDR1 is GTSNPN, CDR2 SVGIG, per germline (reference sequence). The junction had 4 bases not matched to a gene; V was cut back by 3 bases and J by 1 base. The CDR3 has 14 residues. The CDR3: CAWSVGQGNTEAFF. For the CDR3, the DNA is TGTGCCTGGAGCGTCGGACAGGGGAACACTGAAGCTTTCTTT.

The CDR3 bases are TGTGCCAGCAGTGGAGGTCGGACAGATACGCAGTATTTT. Translated: CASSGGRTDTQYF. The chain recombines TRBV2 with TRBJ2-3; D gene uncertain. The CDR3 contains 13 residues. The V and J ends lost 4 bases and 3 bases respectively, with 8 bases between them. Per germline, CDR1 SNHLY and CDR2 FYNNEI.

The chain carries TRBV7-3 and TRBJ2-5; 12 positions match TRBD1. In germline, CDR1 is SGHTA, CDR2 FQGTGA. This CDR3 spans 18 amino acids. The V and J ends lost 1 base and 0 bases, in that order; junction bases with no gene match: 6. Here the CDR3 DNA reads TGTGCCAGCAGCTTAATCGGGACAGGGGGCCGGGACCAAGAGACCCAGTACTTC. It specifies CASSLIGTGGRDQETQYF. Together with reference TRBV7-3 and TRBJ2-5, the CDR3 gives the full variable domain: GAGVSQTPSNKVTEKGKYVELRCDPISGHTALYWYRQSLGQGPEFLIYFQGTGAADDSGLPNDRFFAVRPEGSVSTLKIQRTERGDSAVYLCASSLIGTGGRDQETQYFGPGTRLLVL.